This T cell receptor beta chain derives from a study of cytomegalovirus exposure and HLA in healthy donors. Trimming removed 2 bases at V and 0 bases at J, with 8 bases between. Germline-derived CDR1 and CDR2 are SEHNR and FQNEAQ (reference sequence). The CDR3 contains 15 residues. TCRdb's copy holds only in-frame clones and misses some; the assay was immunoSEQ multiplex PCR. The sample includes 150,000 or so clones, about 94% of them seen just once. This chain links TRBV7-9 with TRBJ1-3; D possibly corresponds to TRBD1 (5 bases). The receptor comes from a man in his late teens or twenties in good health and CMV-seropositive. Sequenced: PBMCs. CDR3 sequence: CASSLPGLSGNTIYF. In nucleotides, the CDR3 is TGTGCCAGCAGCTTACCGGGACTCTCTGGAAACACCATATATTTT.